The 14 T cell receptor beta chains below all came from one sample that was sequenced in a study of T cells in localized non-small cell lung cancer. The protocol was immunoSEQ multiplex PCR, while the TCRdb copy is restricted to in-frame clones and leaves out a portion. Of more than 10,000 clones in the sample, about 80% were seen once. The source was peripheral blood, collected before any cancer treatment. These receptors all stem from a male donor at least 60 years old with stage I squamous cell lung carcinoma.

The chain is built from TRBV19 and TRBJ2-3, with 8 bases that match TRBD2. Germline CDR1 is LNHDA and CDR2 is SQIVND (reference sequence). This CDR3 region has 12 residues. V lost 9 bases to trimming and J lost 6 bases; unmatched junction nucleotides: 5. The CDR3 bases are TGTGCCAGCCAAGCGGGAGTTGATACGCAGTATTTT. Translating it yields CASQAGVDTQYF.

The table lists this clone with a few counts. This rearrangement joins TRBV4-1 to TRBJ1-3; maybe TRBD1 (6 bases). The CDR3 is 20 residues long. V dropped 2 bases and J dropped 0 bases, with 23 bases sitting between them. CDR1 is MGHRA, CDR2 YSYEKL, per germline. CDR3 bases: TGCGCCAGCAGCCAAAATTCGATACGTTCAGGGGTCAGCTCTGGAAACACCATATATTTT. Amino acid sequence: CASSQNSIRSGVSSGNTIYF.

The chain recombines TRBV19 with TRBJ2-2; the D is unclear. Germline V gene data show CDR1 as LNHDA and CDR2 as SQIVND (reference sequence). Trimming cost V 4 bases and J 4 bases, with 10 bases left between them. This CDR3 spans 14 amino acids. The CDR3 spells CASSTLASTGELFF. In nucleotides, the CDR3 is TGTGCCAGTAGTACCCTTGCTTCCACCGGGGAGCTGTTTTTT.

This rearrangement joins TRBV7-7 to TRBJ1-1; 7 bases are shared with TRBD1. There are 13 residues in the CDR3. V was pared by 4 bases and J by 5 bases, with 4 bases of the junction left unmatched. Germline V CDR1 and CDR2: SSHAT, FNYEAQ (reference sequence). Here the CDR3 reads CASSYQGGTEAFF. The CDR3 DNA reads TGTGCCAGCAGCTACCAGGGGGGAACTGAAGCTTTCTTT.

The V gene is TRBV19, the J gene TRBJ2-6; D not resolved. The length of the CDR3 is 15 residues. Deletions cut 3 bases from V and 1 base from J, with 7 bases between. Germline V lookup: CDR1 LNHDA, CDR2 SQIVND (reference sequence). For the CDR3, the DNA is TGTGCCAGTAGTATTAAGCTGTCTGGGGCCAACGTCCTGACTTTC. The encoded protein is CASSIKLSGANVLTF.

In DNA, the CDR3 is TGTGCCACCTCAGGGGAGGGGACCTACGAGCAGTACTTC. Translated, it gives CATSGEGTYEQYF. The gene calls are TRBV28 and TRBJ2-7, with a possible D match to TRBD2 (7 bases). There are 13 residues in the CDR3. Trimming took 10 bases from V and 2 from J, leaving 15 bases between them. Germline assignment: CDR1 MDHEN and CDR2 SYDVKM.

J is TRBJ2-1 and V is TRBV2; TRBD2 aligns across 7 bases. V gave up 6 bases and J gave up 8 bases; unmatched junction bases: 10. Germline loops: CDR1 SNHLY, CDR2 FYNNEI. The CDR3 extends over 14 amino acids. CDR3 nucleotide sequence: TGTGCCAGCAGCGGGCAGCGGGGTCGGGATGAGCAGTTCTTC. This translates into CASSGQRGRDEQFF.

The chain couples TRBV5-4 to TRBJ1-4; the D is unclear. Germline V gene lookup returns CDR1 SGHNT and CDR2 YYREEE (reference sequence). The CDR3 is 17 amino acids. Trimming left V 1 base short and J 0 bases short, with 13 bases between. The DNA of the CDR3 is TGTGCCAGCAGCTTGAGTATGAACTCTGCAACTAATGAAAAACTGTTTTTT. It translates to CASSLSMNSATNEKLFF.

The chain is built from TRBV5-4 and TRBJ1-2; TRBD1 is a possible D gene (6 bases). The CDR3 is made up of 16 amino acids. The V gene lost 0 bases and the J gene lost 0 bases, with 12 bases spanning the gap. Germline values: CDR1 SGHNT, CDR2 YYREEE (reference sequence). The CDR3 bases are TGTGCCAGCAGCTTGGGCTTCGACAGGACTAACTATGGCTACACCTTC. Translating it yields CASSLGFDRTNYGYTF.

The chain links TRBV4-2 to TRBJ2-1, with D perhaps matching TRBD2 (6 bases). CDR3 length: 16 amino acids. Germline CDR1 is LGHNA and CDR2 is YNFKEQ. V lost 0 bases and J lost 4, with 13 bases in between. DNA of the CDR3: TGTGCCAGCAGCCAAGATCGCACTAGCCCTTACAATGAGCAGTTCTTC. This gives the protein CASSQDRTSPYNEQFF.

This clone was seen a single time. Distinct nucleotide sequences in the sample also encode this CDR3. The chain is built from TRBV6-5 and TRBJ2-3; no clear D gene. Germline-derived CDR1 and CDR2 are MNHEY and SVGAGI. The CDR3 runs to 13 residues. Trimming took off 5 bases at V and 0 bases at J, with 6 bases between the two ends. Here the CDR3 DNA reads TGTGCCAGCAGTACCCCTAGCACAGATACGCAGTATTTT. Its translation is CASSTPSTDTQYF.

This chain joins TRBV6-6 and TRBJ2-5; D not resolved. V was trimmed by 2 bases and J by 1 base, leaving 5 bases between them. The CDR3 is 13 amino acids. The germline gives CDR1 MNHNY, CDR2 SVGAGI (reference sequence). CDR3 nucleotide sequence: TGTGCCAGCAGTTACGATCCCCAAGAGACCCAGTACTTC. It codes for CASSYDPQETQYF.

The rearrangement links TRBV5-8 to TRBJ2-1; a weak D match, TRBD1 (6 bases). From germline, CDR1 is SGHTS and CDR2 YDEGEE. Trimming took off 0 bases at V and 4 bases at J, with 20 bases between the two ends. The CDR3 consists of 18 residues. The CDR3 nucleotides read TGTGCCAGCAGCTTGGAGGGGAGAACAGGGTCGAGATACAATGAGCAGTTCTTC. Its protein is CASSLEGRTGSRYNEQFF.

This chain links TRBV6-1 with TRBJ2-1, with 12 bases matching TRBD2. With 4 bases clipped from V and 1 base from J, the junction kept 5 bases outside the gene matches. Looked up from germline, CDR1 is MNHNS and CDR2 is SASEGT. The CDR3 has 17 amino acids. The CDR3 loop is CASSASGTSGSYNEQFF. The CDR3 DNA sequence: TGTGCCAGCAGTGCTTCCGGGACTAGCGGGTCCTACAATGAGCAGTTCTTC.